Below are 11 T cell receptor beta chains sequenced from a single sample in a study of OX40 agonist ivuxolimab in advanced cancers. Profiled with immunoSEQ multiplex PCR; TCRdb holds only in-frame clones, not every one. The repertoire holds 20,000 or so clones, with roughly 82% as singletons. The input for sequencing was CD4+ or CD8+ T cells sorted from blood, taken in a trial of the OX40 agonist ivuxolimab. All receptors come from an adult with an advanced solid tumor such as melanoma, head and neck, liver or kidney cancer.

This chain joins TRBV5-1 and TRBJ2-2, with D tentatively TRBD1 (6 bases). The germline V and J ends were trimmed by 3 bases and 0 bases, with 9 bases remaining between them. Per germline, CDR1 SGHRS and CDR2 YFSETQ. CDR3 length: 15 amino acids. The CDR3 region is CASSWDTANTGELFF. CDR3 DNA sequence: TGCGCCAGCAGCTGGGACACCGCGAACACCGGGGAGCTGTTTTTT. The variable domain in full, with the rest retrieved from reference TRBV5-1 and TRBJ2-2, is KAGVTQTPRYLIKTRGQQVTLSCSPISGHRSVSWYQQTPGQGLQFLFEYFSETQRNKGNFPGRFSGRQFSNSRSEMNVSTLELGDSALYLCASSWDTANTGELFFGEGSRLTVL.

The chain recombines TRBV11-2 with TRBJ2-7; tentatively, D is TRBD1 (5 bases). This CDR3 is 14 amino acids long. The germline V gene has CDR1 SGHAT and CDR2 FQNNGV. The V gene lost 5 bases and the J gene lost 3 bases, with 14 bases spanning the gap. CDR3 DNA: TGTGCCAGCAGCCCAGGGTGGGAAGACTACGAGCAGTACTTC. This codes for CASSPGWEDYEQYF.

This rearrangement joins TRBV11-2 to TRBJ2-3; perhaps TRBD1 as D (6 bases). CDR1 is SGHAT, CDR2 FQNNGV, per germline. The CDR3 spans 16 residues. V lost 4 bases, J lost 0 bases, and 14 bases lay in between. The CDR3, as DNA: TGTGCCAGCAGCTCAGGGGCCAGACTTAGCACAGATACGCAGTATTTT. Amino acids: CASSSGARLSTDTQYF.

The chain is built from TRBV18 and TRBJ1-2, with 7 bases fitting TRBD1. The CDR3 totals 15 residues. From germline, CDR1 is KGHSH and CDR2 LQKENI. Unmatched junction bases numbered 5, after V lost 0 bases and J lost 4 bases. The CDR3 loop reads CASSPPTTGVYGYTF. The CDR3 DNA sequence: TGTGCCAGCTCACCACCGACAACAGGGGTCTATGGCTACACCTTC.

This clone occurred once. The V and J genes are TRBV6-6 and TRBJ1-5, with D hard to call. This CDR3 comprises 16 residues. V lost 2 bases and J 0 bases, leaving 11 bases between the germline ends. Germline lookup yields CDR1 MNHNY and CDR2 SVGAGI (reference sequence). Here the CDR3 DNA reads TGTGCCAGCAGTTACGAGATCCGATATAGCAATCAGCCCCAGCATTTT. Residues: CASSYEIRYSNQPQHF.

This clone has just one count. V and J are TRBV27 and TRBJ1-4; a possible D gene is TRBD1 (6 bases). The CDR3 is made up of 14 amino acids. Trimming took off 6 bases at V and 4 bases at J, with 12 bases between the two ends. Germline-derived CDR1 and CDR2 are MNHEY and SMNVEV (reference sequence). The CDR3 spells CASSPGHYNEKLFF. CDR3 bases: TGTGCCAGCAGCCCGGGACACTATAATGAAAAACTGTTTTTT. Using reference TRBV27 and TRBJ1-4 for the parts outside the CDR3, the full variable domain is EAQVTQNPRYLITVTGKKLTVTCSQNMNHEYMSWYRQDPGLGLRQIYYSMNVEVTDKGDVPEGYKVSRKEKRNFPLILESPSPNQTSLYFCASSPGHYNEKLFFGSGTQLSVL.

The gene calls are TRBV5-4 and TRBJ2-1; 8 bases match TRBD2. V was pared by 2 bases and J by 7 bases, with 11 bases of the junction left unmatched. The CDR3 is made up of 16 amino acids. Germline V gene data show CDR1 as SGHNT and CDR2 as YYREEE (reference sequence). As DNA, the CDR3 is TGTGCCAGCAGCTTCGGGACGGGGGGGCCCTGGAATGAGCAGTTCTTC. Protein product: CASSFGTGGPWNEQFF.

V is TRBV7-9 and J is TRBJ2-3; D not resolved. There are 15 residues in the CDR3. V was clipped by 0 bases and J by 0 bases, with 7 bases between them. Germline lookup yields CDR1 SEHNR and CDR2 FQNEAQ (reference sequence). The CDR3, as DNA: TGTGCCAGCAGCTTAGCCTTGACTAGCACAGATACGCAGTATTTT. This gives the protein CASSLALTSTDTQYF.

The rearrangement joins TRBV11-2 to TRBJ2-5; TRBD2 agrees at 9 bases. Trimming at V came to 0 bases and at J to 5 bases, leaving 10 bases not matched to a gene. CDR1 and CDR2 (germline): SGHAT, FQNNGV. The CDR3 length is 17 residues. The CDR3 nucleotides are TGTGCCAGCAGCTTAGAACCCGGCGGGGGGGCCTGGGAGACCCAGTACTTC. It translates to CASSLEPGGGAWETQYF. Together with reference TRBV11-2 and TRBJ2-5, the CDR3 gives the full variable domain: EAGVAQSPRYKIIEKRQSVAFWCNPISGHATLYWYQQILGQGPKLLIQFQNNGVVDDSQLPKDRFSAERLKGVDSTLKIQPAKLEDSAVYLCASSLEPGGGAWETQYFGPGTRLLVL.

The chain combines TRBV19 with TRBJ1-1; 7 positions agree with TRBD1. Germline assignment: CDR1 LNHDA and CDR2 SQIVND (reference sequence). This CDR3 region has 13 residues. V shed 7 bases and J 1 base; nucleotides not matched to a gene: 3. CDR3 DNA sequence: TGTGCCAGTAAAGGACAGGAGAACACTGAAGCTTTCTTT. The encoded protein is CASKGQENTEAFF. Based on the CDR3 plus reference TRBV19 and TRBJ1-1, the full variable domain is DGGITQSPKYLFRKEGQNVTLSCEQNLNHDAMYWYRQDPGQGLRLIYYSQIVNDFQKGDIAEGYSVSREKKESFPLTVTSAQKNPTAFYLCASKGQENTEAFFGQGTRLTVV.

Sample share makes this clone medium-sized (0.01 to 0.1%). This sequence joins TRBV2 and TRBJ1-3, with D possibly matching TRBD1 (6 bases). The CDR3 spans 14 residues. Deletions cut 6 bases from V and 2 bases from J, with 11 bases between. Germline loops: CDR1 SNHLY, CDR2 FYNNEI. CDR3 nucleotides: TGTGCCAGCAGACCACAGGGCCCTGGAAACACCATATATTTT. It specifies CASRPQGPGNTIYF.